This T cell receptor beta chain appears in the sequencing data of a study of blood T cells in healthy people across ages. Study conclusions and caveats: A roughly linear fall in TCR beta diversity per million T cells was seen with increasing age. A strong correlation was seen between TCR beta diversity and naive T cell percentage. Any changes in expanded clonotypes were possibly confounded, as donor CMV status remained unknown.

A J-beta primer mix and a sample-barcoded 5' primer were used in a second PCR of roughly 6 to 12 cycles. The authors tagged each cDNA molecule using a template-switch adaptor with 12 random nucleotides. TCRdb reanalysed the 5' RACE reads using MiXCR and keeps one entry per CDR3 protein. The sample contains 600,000 or so distinct CDR3 sequences, about 30% of which appear only once. This clonotype was seen ten or more times. The antigen is unknown. Trimming shortened V by 2 bases and J by 5 bases, and 10 bases separated the two germline ends. Germline CDR1 and CDR2: SGHKS and YYEKEE (reference sequence). This CDR3 region has 13 residues.

The sample comprised blood. This TCR was sampled from an elderly woman in good health. The V and J genes are TRBV5-5 and TRBJ2-5; no clear D. Here the CDR3 reads CASSFLKGETQYF. CDR3 DNA sequence: TGTGCCAGCAGCTTTTTGAAGGGCGAGACCCAGTACTTC. Complete variable domain (other parts from reference TRBV5-5 and TRBJ2-5): DAGVTQSPTHLIKTRGQQVTLRCSPISGHKSVSWYQQVLGQGPQFIFQYYEKEERGRGNFPDRFSARQFPNYSSELNVNALLLGDSALYLCASSFLKGETQYFGPGTRLLVL.